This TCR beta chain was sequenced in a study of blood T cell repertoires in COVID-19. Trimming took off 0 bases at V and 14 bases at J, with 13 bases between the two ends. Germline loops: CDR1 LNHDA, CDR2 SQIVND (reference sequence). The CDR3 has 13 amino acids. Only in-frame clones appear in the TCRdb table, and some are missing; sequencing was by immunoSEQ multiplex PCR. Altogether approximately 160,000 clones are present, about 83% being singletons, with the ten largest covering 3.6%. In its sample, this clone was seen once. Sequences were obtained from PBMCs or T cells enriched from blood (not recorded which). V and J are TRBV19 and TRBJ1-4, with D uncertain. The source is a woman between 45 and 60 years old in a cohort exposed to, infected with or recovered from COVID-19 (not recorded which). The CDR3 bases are TGTGCCAGTAGTATAGAGATAGACAACTGGCTGTTTTTT. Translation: CASSIEIDNWLFF.